Listed here are 28 T cell receptor beta chains from one sample, sequenced in a study of CD8+ T cells in alopecia areata. As the sequencing template, cDNA was produced by extracting RNA and reverse transcribing it. Only in-frame clones appear in the TCRdb table, and some are missing; sequencing was by immunoSEQ multiplex PCR. The repertoire holds some 200,000 clones, with roughly 56% as singletons. Sequencing was carried out using CD8+ T cells sorted from blood. The receptors stem from a human donor in good health.

This chain uses TRBV27 with TRBJ1-5; D remains unclear. From germline, CDR1 is MNHEY and CDR2 SMNVEV (reference sequence). The V end was cut by 6 bases, the J end by 0 bases, with 6 bases between. The CDR3 covers 13 residues. The DNA of the CDR3 is TGTGCCAGCAGAATAAATAGCAATCAGCCCCAGCATTTT. Translated, it gives CASRINSNQPQHF.

The V call is TRBV27, the J call TRBJ2-7, with D perhaps TRBD1 (5 bases). CDR3 length: 13 residues. V lost 5 bases and J 3 bases, leaving 11 bases between the germline ends. Germline V gene sequence: CDR1 MNHEY, CDR2 SMNVEV (reference sequence). The CDR3 coding sequence is TGTGCCAGCAGTCCCAGGGTAGTCTACGAGCAGTACTTC. It is translated as CASSPRVVYEQYF.

The chain couples TRBV9 to TRBJ2-7; 8 bases match TRBD1. Germline V gene lookup returns CDR1 SGDLS and CDR2 YYNGEE. The junction had 5 bases not matched to a gene; V was cut back by 3 bases and J by 6 bases. The CDR3 consists of 13 residues. The CDR3 protein is CASSAGGSLEQYF. CDR3 sequence (DNA): TGTGCCAGCAGCGCAGGGGGCTCGCTCGAGCAGTACTTC. The full variable domain, rest sourced from reference TRBV9 and TRBJ2-7, is DSGVTQTPKHLITATGQRVTLRCSPRSGDLSVYWYQQSLDQGLQFLIQYYNGEERAKGNILERFSAQQFPDLHSELNLSSLELGDSALYFCASSAGGSLEQYFGPGTRLTVT.

The genes are TRBV13 and TRBJ2-5; D tentatively reads TRBD1 or TRBD2 (5 bases each). Germline lookup yields CDR1 PRHDT and CDR2 FYEKMQ (reference sequence). The CDR3 loop spans 15 amino acids. V dropped 5 bases and J dropped 0 bases, with 13 bases sitting between them. This CDR3 reads CASSPEGRYQETQYF. DNA for the CDR3: TGTGCCAGCAGCCCAGAGGGACGATACCAAGAGACCCAGTACTTC.

V gene TRBV30 combines with J gene TRBJ1-2, with a possible D match to TRBD1 (6 bases). This CDR3 spans 14 amino acids. Germline V lookup: CDR1 GTSNPN, CDR2 SVGIG (reference sequence). V gave up 8 bases and J gave up 8 bases, with 24 bases separating them. DNA for the CDR3: TGTGCCGCACCCCTGGGGGGGGCCTCGGGAGGCTACACCTTC. Translating gives CAAPLGGASGGYTF.

This clone showed up just a few times. The chain uses TRBV29-1 and TRBJ2-7; 7 bases line up with TRBD1. This CDR3 has 14 amino acids. The germline V gene has CDR1 SQVTM and CDR2 ANQGSEA. V trimming: 6 bases; J trimming: 5 bases; junction bases outside the gene matches: 13. CDR3 loop: CSVSHRGRLDEQYF. CDR3 sequence (DNA): TGCAGCGTCTCACACAGGGGCCGTCTGGACGAGCAGTACTTC.

V gene TRBV6-6 combines with J gene TRBJ2-1; 9 positions agree with TRBD2. Trimming took 6 bases from V and 6 from J; bases not matched to a gene: 6. The CDR3 is 14 residues long. Germline assignment: CDR1 MNHNY and CDR2 SVGAGI (reference sequence). The DNA of the CDR3 is TGTGCCAGCAGAACGCCGGGACTAGCCAATGAGCAGTTCTTC. Translating gives CASRTPGLANEQFF.

V is TRBV7-9 and J is TRBJ1-2; 7 bases match TRBD1. J lost 4 bases, V lost 0 bases, and 5 bases had no gene match. The CDR3 is made up of 15 amino acids. Per germline, CDR1 SEHNR and CDR2 FQNEAQ (reference sequence). CDR3 protein: CASSLAQGGGYGYTF. In DNA form, the CDR3 reads TGTGCCAGCAGCTTAGCGCAAGGGGGCGGCTATGGCTACACCTTC.

This clone has only a few counts. V usage is TRBV29-1 and J usage is TRBJ1-2; 9 bases map to TRBD1. Germline V gives CDR1 SQVTM, CDR2 ANQGSEA. With 5 bases clipped from V and 4 bases from J, the junction kept 11 bases outside the gene matches. The CDR3 is 15 amino acids. CDR3 sequence reads: CSVPGTGPGAYGYTF. As DNA, the CDR3 is TGCAGCGTTCCCGGGACAGGGCCGGGTGCCTATGGCTACACCTTC.

The rearrangement uses TRBV29-1 and TRBJ2-3; D ambiguous. Germline-derived CDR1 and CDR2 are SQVTM and ANQGSEA. V lost 2 bases, J lost 2 bases, and 11 bases lay in between. The CDR3 has 14 amino acids. CDR3 loop: CSVEYLGTTDTQYF. As DNA, the CDR3 is TGCAGCGTTGAATATCTGGGCACCACAGATACGCAGTATTTT.

Only one count was recorded for this clone. The V call is TRBV7-9, the J call TRBJ2-7; D may be TRBD1 (5 bases). Trimming took 5 bases from V and 5 from J, leaving 10 bases between them. Germline lookup yields CDR1 SEHNR and CDR2 FQNEAQ (reference sequence). The CDR3 is made up of 12 amino acids. CDR3 residues: CASSTTGHEQYF. In DNA, the CDR3 is TGTGCCAGCAGCACCACAGGCCACGAGCAGTACTTC.

This sequence joins TRBV19 and TRBJ1-2; possibly TRBD1 for D (6 bases). Trimming removed 8 bases from V and 6 bases from J, with 16 bases in between. The CDR3 is 13 residues long. CDR1 is LNHDA, CDR2 SQIVND, per germline (reference sequence). The DNA of the CDR3 is TGTGCCAGTTTCCAGGGGAAGTCGGATGGCTACACCTTC. Translating gives CASFQGKSDGYTF. Filled out from reference TRBV19 and TRBJ1-2, the complete variable domain reads DGGITQSPKYLFRKEGQNVTLSCEQNLNHDAMYWYRQDPGQGLRLIYYSQIVNDFQKGDIAEGYSVSREKKESFPLTVTSAQKNPTAFYLCASFQGKSDGYTFGSGTRLTVV.

V and J are TRBV27 and TRBJ1-1; no clear D gene. Looked up from germline, CDR1 is MNHEY and CDR2 is SMNVEV (reference sequence). With 3 bases removed from V and 1 base from J, the gap between germline ends came to 9 bases. The CDR3 extends over 14 amino acids. CDR3 in amino acids: CASSFGMGNTEAFF. CDR3 nucleotides: TGTGCCAGCAGTTTTGGGATGGGGAACACTGAAGCTTTCTTT.

This chain connects TRBV29-1 to TRBJ2-7; D perhaps matches TRBD1 (5 bases). The CDR3 is 13 residues long. Trimming removed 1 base at V and 3 bases at J, with 10 bases between. CDR1 is SQVTM and CDR2 is ANQGSEA in the germline V gene. CDR3: CSVEGLDNYEQYF. The DNA for the CDR3 is TGCAGCGTTGAAGGTTTGGACAACTACGAGCAGTACTTC.

A few counts support this clone. The chain carries TRBV30 and TRBJ1-5; 9 bases agree with TRBD1. This CDR3 contains 15 residues. J gave up 4 bases and V 2 bases, and 6 bases lay outside the gene matches. In germline, CDR1 is GTSNPN, CDR2 SVGIG (reference sequence). The CDR3 here is CAWSNVGQGNQPQHF. CDR3 in DNA: TGTGCCTGGAGTAACGTCGGACAGGGGAATCAGCCCCAGCATTTT.

This clone has more than one count but fewer than ten. The chain couples TRBV7-6 to TRBJ2-7, with 9 nucleotides matching TRBD1. This CDR3 contains 14 residues. The J segment lost 4 bases and the V segment lost 5 bases, leaving 6 bases of the junction unmatched. In germline, CDR1 is SGHVS, CDR2 FNYEAQ. This chain's CDR3 is CASSPTGQGYEQYF. The CDR3 DNA follows: TGTGCCAGCAGCCCAACGGGACAGGGTTACGAGCAGTACTTC. The full variable domain, in which reference TRBV7-6 and TRBJ2-7 provide the parts outside the CDR3, is GAGVSQSPRYKVTKRGQDVALRCDPISGHVSLYWYRQALGQGPEFLTYFNYEAQQDKSGLPNDRFSAERPEGSISTLTIQRTEQRDSAMYRCASSPTGQGYEQYFGPGTRLTVT.

The chain combines TRBV30 with TRBJ1-4; D unresolved. V was trimmed by 7 bases and J by 6 bases, leaving 12 bases between them. The CDR3 length is 12 residues. Germline CDR1 GTSNPN, CDR2 SVGIG (reference sequence). The CDR3 sequence is CASALGDEKLFF. The CDR3 nucleotides are TGTGCCTCGGCCCTCGGGGATGAAAAACTGTTTTTT.

V gene TRBV29-1 combines with J gene TRBJ1-2; no clear D. The ends were cut back, 0 bases at V and 3 bases at J, with 11 bases in the middle. Germline CDR1 and CDR2: SQVTM and ANQGSEA. The CDR3 has 14 amino acids. The DNA of the CDR3 is TGCAGCGTTGAAGATAAGCGCGGATACTATGGCTACACCTTC. It specifies CSVEDKRGYYGYTF. The entire variable domain, with the rest obtained from reference TRBV29-1 and TRBJ1-2, is as follows: SAVISQKPSRDICQRGTSLTIQCQVDSQVTMMFWYRQQPGQSLTLIATANQGSEATYESGFVIDKFPISRPNLTFSTLTVSNMSPEDSSIYLCSVEDKRGYYGYTFGSGTRLTVV.

The table lists this clone with a few counts. Other DNA sequences from this sample encode an identical CDR3 as well. The chain's CDR3 is CASSQEPGVSYEQYF. The DNA of the CDR3 is TGCGCCAGCAGCCAAGAGCCAGGCGTCTCCTACGAGCAGTACTTC. The chain employs TRBV4-1 and TRBJ2-7, with D unclear. Deletions cut 0 bases from V and 0 bases from J, with 9 bases between. CDR1 and CDR2 from the germline V gene are MGHRA and YSYEKL. This CDR3 contains 15 residues.

The rearrangement uses TRBV28 and TRBJ2-7, with 7 positions matching TRBD1. The germline V gene encodes CDR1 MDHEN and CDR2 SYDVKM. The J segment lost 2 bases and the V segment lost 6 bases, leaving 4 bases of the junction unmatched. CDR3 size: 13 residues. This chain's CDR3 is CASSSQGAYEQYF. The CDR3 DNA follows: TGTGCCAGCAGCTCCCAGGGGGCCTACGAGCAGTACTTC.

The rearrangement uses TRBV7-8 and TRBJ2-5; D remains ambiguous. Trimming pared 4 bases from V and 1 base from J, leaving 10 bases between. CDR1 is SGHVS, CDR2 FQNEAQ, per germline. The CDR3 runs 14 residues. The CDR3 coding sequence is TGTGCCAGCAGCTCTGATCAGATCCAAGAGACCCAGTACTTC. Residues: CASSSDQIQETQYF.

The chain couples TRBV27 to TRBJ2-7; TRBD1 is a possible D gene (6 bases). V was cut by 3 bases and J by 2 bases, with 8 bases left in between. This CDR3 has 13 residues. Germline-derived CDR1 and CDR2 are MNHEY and SMNVEV (reference sequence). CDR3 loop: CASSFRQAYEQYF. CDR3 DNA sequence: TGTGCCAGCAGTTTCCGACAGGCCTACGAGCAGTACTTC.

The gene calls are TRBV5-1 and TRBJ1-1; D gene uncertain. The germline V gene has CDR1 SGHRS and CDR2 YFSETQ. Trimming stripped 2 bases from V and 8 bases from J, with 7 bases between. The CDR3 is 11 amino acids. The CDR3 DNA sequence: TGCGCCAGCAGCTTTGGGCGCGAAGCTTTCTTT. It translates to CASSFGREAFF.

The chain carries TRBV6-1 and TRBJ2-6; the D is unclear. Germline values: CDR1 MNHNS, CDR2 SASEGT. CDR3 length equals 14 residues. With 2 bases removed from V and 4 bases from J, the gap between germline ends came to 6 bases. The CDR3 coding sequence is TGTGCCAGCAGTGAACTACGAGGGGCCAACGTCCTGACTTTC. It codes for CASSELRGANVLTF.

The chain couples TRBV27 to TRBJ2-5; 8 bases agree with TRBD2. The ends lost 1 base at V and 5 bases at J; junction bases unmatched: 6. The CDR3 has 15 residues. Germline V CDR1 and CDR2: MNHEY, SMNVEV (reference sequence). The CDR3 spells CASSLYGGAFETQYF. CDR3 DNA: TGTGCCAGCAGTTTATACGGGGGGGCCTTTGAGACCCAGTACTTC.

The rearrangement joins TRBV6-5 to TRBJ1-1; D gene unclear. CDR1 is MNHEY and CDR2 is SVGAGI in the germline V gene. The CDR3 has 13 residues. V lost 2 bases, J lost 7 bases, and 11 bases lay in between. As DNA, the CDR3 is TGTGCCAGCAGTTACGGAGAGGGCCTTGAAGCTTTCTTT. Protein sequence: CASSYGEGLEAFF.

This clone has just a few counts. The chain is built from TRBV5-5 and TRBJ2-5; D gene unclear. This CDR3 comprises 13 residues. V gave up 6 bases and J gave up 2 bases, with 11 bases separating them. Germline V lookup: CDR1 SGHKS, CDR2 YYEKEE (reference sequence). The CDR3 DNA reads TGTGCCAGCAACCCGACAAATCAAGAGACCCAGTACTTC. It specifies CASNPTNQETQYF.

This chain's CDR3 is CASSLGLILGADTQYF. The CDR3 DNA is TGTGCCAGCAGCTTAGGCTTAATCTTGGGGGCAGATACGCAGTATTTT. This rearrangement joins TRBV7-9 to TRBJ2-3; D tentatively fits TRBD1 or TRBD2 (5 bases each). The CDR3 runs 16 residues. Trimming stripped 1 base from V and 4 bases from J, with 15 bases between. Germline lookup yields CDR1 SEHNR and CDR2 FQNEAQ (reference sequence).